Following are 20 T cell receptor beta chains from one sample sequenced in a study of beta chain features in type 1 diabetes. Antigens for these TCRs are unknown. The study, taken as a whole, reports: Moderate but significant shortening of TCRB CDR3s was recorded in all four CD4+ subsets from Type 1 diabetes patients.

Every isolated RNA sample was fully reverse transcribed, so sequencing captured expressed TCRB transcripts. TCRdb's copy holds only in-frame clones and misses some; the assay was immunoSEQ multiplex PCR. The profile shows some 350,000 clones, 8.5% to 10% of them singletons. Source material: central memory CD4+ T cells from blood. These receptors all come from a man younger than 40 with type 1 diabetes.

This clone was recorded a few times. The chain is built from TRBV5-6 and TRBJ2-5; D is ambiguous. Germline CDR1 and CDR2: SGHDT and YYEEEE. The CDR3 length is 14 residues. Trimming left V 2 bases short and J 6 bases short, with 14 bases between. This chain's CDR3 is CASSLREEEKTQYF. As DNA, the CDR3 is TGTGCCAGCAGCTTAAGGGAAGAAGAGAAGACCCAGTACTTC.

This clone was detected many times. This chain uses TRBV7-9 with TRBJ2-7; no clear D gene. Trimming took 5 bases from V and 3 from J, leaving 8 bases between them. Germline loops: CDR1 SEHNR, CDR2 FQNEAQ (reference sequence). The CDR3 covers 12 residues. For the CDR3, the DNA is TGTGCCAGCAGCCCCACCAGCTACGAGCAGTACTTC. Translating gives CASSPTSYEQYF.

The chain links TRBV7-2 to TRBJ2-3; D remains unclear. The ends were cut back, 1 base at V and 2 bases at J, with 10 bases in the middle. This CDR3 has 15 residues. Germline V gives CDR1 SGHTA, CDR2 FQGNSA. This CDR3 is CASSLVGGNTDTQYF. For the CDR3, the DNA is TGTGCCAGCAGCTTAGTCGGTGGGAACACAGATACGCAGTATTTT.

V gene TRBV18 combines with J gene TRBJ2-2, with 7 bases matching TRBD1. Germline loops: CDR1 KGHSH, CDR2 LQKENI. J gave up 0 bases and V 4 bases, and 5 bases lay outside the gene matches. The CDR3 covers 16 residues. CDR3 residues: CASSHGQAPNTGELFF. Written as DNA, the CDR3 is TGTGCCAGCTCACATGGACAGGCCCCGAACACCGGGGAGCTGTTTTTT.

This chain links TRBV6-1 with TRBJ2-5; 7 nucleotides agree with TRBD1. This CDR3 has 14 amino acids. Germline loops: CDR1 MNHNS, CDR2 SASEGT. V was clipped by 2 bases and J by 6 bases; unmatched bases: 6. CDR3 coding DNA: TGTGCCAGCAGTGAAAATTACAGGGGACAGACCCAGTACTTC. Encoded protein: CASSENYRGQTQYF.

This clone was seen many times. The rearrangement joins TRBV7-3 to TRBJ2-2; 8 bases line up with TRBD1. After removal of 3 bases from V and 7 bases from J, the junction contained 13 bases not matched to a gene. Per germline, CDR1 SGHTA and CDR2 FQGTGA. The CDR3 runs to 17 residues. CDR3 protein: CASSFGQGAGFSGELFF. The CDR3 DNA sequence: TGTGCCAGCAGCTTCGGGCAGGGGGCAGGGTTCAGCGGGGAGCTGTTTTTT.

On this clone itself: Other nucleotide sequences from this sample produce the same CDR3. The chain carries TRBV5-6 and TRBJ1-4, with D perhaps TRBD1 (5 bases). The V gene's germline CDR1 is SGHDT and CDR2 YYEEEE. This CDR3 comprises 17 residues. Trimming removed 0 bases at V and 4 bases at J, with 16 bases between. The CDR3 region is CASSLAGAGRGNEKLFF. CDR3 sequence (DNA): TGTGCCAGCAGCTTGGCCGGGGCGGGCCGGGGTAATGAAAAACTGTTTTTT.

The chain employs TRBV7-2 and TRBJ1-6; D remains ambiguous. Germline CDR1 SGHTA, CDR2 FQGNSA. Trimming took 1 base from V and 8 from J, leaving 6 bases between them. The length of the CDR3 is 13 residues. The CDR3 spells CASSLDGYSPLHF. As DNA, the CDR3 is TGTGCCAGCAGCTTAGATGGCTATTCACCCCTCCACTTT.

V usage is TRBV7-2 and J usage is TRBJ2-5, with D perhaps matching TRBD2 (5 bases). Looked up from germline, CDR1 is SGHTA and CDR2 is FQGNSA. The CDR3 length is 12 residues. V was cut by 5 bases and J by 7 bases, with 11 bases left in between. The CDR3 sequence is CASSLIEGTQYF. CDR3 sequence (DNA): TGTGCCAGCAGCCTCATAGAGGGGACCCAGTACTTC. Drawing the rest from reference TRBV7-2 and TRBJ2-5, the complete variable domain is GAGVSQSPSNKVTEKGKDVELRCDPISGHTALYWYRQSLGQGLEFLIYFQGNSAPDKSGLPSDRFSAERTGGSVSTLTIQRTQQEDSAVYLCASSLIEGTQYFGPGTRLLVL.

This clone was found a few times. The chain joins TRBV6-1 to TRBJ2-7; D perhaps matches TRBD1 (5 bases). The germline V gene has CDR1 MNHNS and CDR2 SASEGT. The CDR3 sequence is 14 residues long. Trimming took 7 bases from V and 2 from J, leaving 15 bases between them. The CDR3 sequence: CASIVGRAAYEQYF. The CDR3, as DNA: TGTGCCAGCATCGTAGGCAGGGCGGCCTACGAGCAGTACTTC.

This clone was detected only a few times. This chain connects TRBV27 to TRBJ2-5; D remains unclear. Per germline, CDR1 MNHEY and CDR2 SMNVEV (reference sequence). The CDR3 extends over 13 amino acids. Trimming took off 8 bases at V and 3 bases at J, with 13 bases between the two ends. The chain's CDR3 is CASYSGNEETQYF. The CDR3 DNA reads as TGTGCCAGCTATTCGGGTAACGAAGAGACCCAGTACTTC.

This clone was counted at least ten times. This chain joins TRBV18 and TRBJ1-2; D gene uncertain. This CDR3 has 14 residues. V lost 4 bases and J 4 bases, leaving 13 bases between the germline ends. CDR1 and CDR2 (germline): KGHSH, LQKENI. CDR3 region: CASSRTTQGYGYTF. The CDR3 nucleotides are TGTGCCAGCTCACGTACCACCCAAGGCTATGGCTACACCTTC.

A few counts support this clone. The chain employs TRBV13 and TRBJ2-6, with TRBD1 matching 7 bases. V trimming: 7 bases; J trimming: 4 bases; junction bases outside the gene matches: 4. Germline values: CDR1 PRHDT, CDR2 FYEKMQ (reference sequence). The CDR3 runs 14 residues. CDR3 DNA sequence: TGTGCCAGCAAGGGGGCTTTCGGGGCCAACGTCCTGACTTTC. Translated: CASKGAFGANVLTF.

This clone was detected a few times. This chain uses TRBV28 with TRBJ1-1; TRBD1 is a possible D gene (5 bases). CDR1 and CDR2 from the germline V gene are MDHEN and SYDVKM. Trimming removed 8 bases at V and 0 bases at J, with 10 bases between. The CDR3 spans 13 residues. CDR3 amino acids: CASLGVMNTEAFF. CDR3 nucleotides: TGTGCCAGCCTAGGGGTCATGAACACTGAAGCTTTCTTT.

This clone was seen only a few times. The gene calls are TRBV10-3 and TRBJ2-1; D not certain. This CDR3 is built from 14 residues. From germline, CDR1 is ENHRY and CDR2 SYGVKD. V dropped 9 bases and J dropped 8 bases, with 20 bases sitting between them. The CDR3 sequence is CAIWTAFSEDEQFF. In DNA form, the CDR3 reads TGTGCCATTTGGACCGCATTTTCTGAGGATGAGCAGTTCTTC.

This clone came up a few times. The genes are TRBV4-1 and TRBJ1-3; no reliable D call. Germline assignment: CDR1 MGHRA and CDR2 YSYEKL. The ends were cut back, 0 bases at V and 2 bases at J, with 17 bases in the middle. The CDR3 has 18 amino acids. CDR3 DNA: TGCGCCAGCAGCCAAGAAGCTGCGGATCGGAGGGCTGGAAACACCATATATTTT. Encoded protein: CASSQEAADRRAGNTIYF.

The chain employs TRBV5-1 and TRBJ1-1, with D hard to call. The germline V and J ends were trimmed by 1 base and 6 bases, with 22 bases remaining between them. CDR1 and CDR2 (germline): SGHRS, YFSETQ. The CDR3 totals 17 residues. CDR3 sequence reads: CASSLSPGNGLGAEAFF. The CDR3 DNA sequence: TGCGCCAGCAGCTTGAGTCCGGGGAACGGTCTTGGTGCTGAAGCTTTCTTT.

This clone has only a few counts. The chain joins TRBV27 to TRBJ2-1, with 10 bases aligning to TRBD1. Trimming removed 5 bases from V and 5 bases from J; junction bases left unmatched: 9. The CDR3 totals 16 residues. The germline CDR1 and CDR2 sequences are MNHEY and SMNVEV (reference sequence). CDR3 DNA: TGTGCCAGCAGTCTAAGGGACAGGGGATTAAACAATGAGCAGTTCTTC. It translates to CASSLRDRGLNNEQFF.

The rearrangement uses TRBV15 and TRBJ1-3; D ambiguous. The V end lost 6 bases, the J end lost 4 bases, and 16 bases lay between the germline ends. Germline V gives CDR1 LNHNV, CDR2 YYDKDF (reference sequence). This CDR3 contains 15 residues. The CDR3 DNA reads TGTGCCACCAGTCGTATCTTGGCCGAGGGAAACACCATATATTTT. This encodes CATSRILAEGNTIYF.

This clone was seen more than once but under ten times. The chain links TRBV7-2 to TRBJ2-5; D is unclear. CDR1 and CDR2 (germline): SGHTA, FQGNSA. The CDR3 extends over 14 amino acids. Trimming pared 1 base from V and 2 bases from J, leaving 8 bases between. The CDR3 DNA is TGTGCCAGCAGCTTAGTTGATCTACAAGAGACCCAGTACTTC. It specifies CASSLVDLQETQYF.